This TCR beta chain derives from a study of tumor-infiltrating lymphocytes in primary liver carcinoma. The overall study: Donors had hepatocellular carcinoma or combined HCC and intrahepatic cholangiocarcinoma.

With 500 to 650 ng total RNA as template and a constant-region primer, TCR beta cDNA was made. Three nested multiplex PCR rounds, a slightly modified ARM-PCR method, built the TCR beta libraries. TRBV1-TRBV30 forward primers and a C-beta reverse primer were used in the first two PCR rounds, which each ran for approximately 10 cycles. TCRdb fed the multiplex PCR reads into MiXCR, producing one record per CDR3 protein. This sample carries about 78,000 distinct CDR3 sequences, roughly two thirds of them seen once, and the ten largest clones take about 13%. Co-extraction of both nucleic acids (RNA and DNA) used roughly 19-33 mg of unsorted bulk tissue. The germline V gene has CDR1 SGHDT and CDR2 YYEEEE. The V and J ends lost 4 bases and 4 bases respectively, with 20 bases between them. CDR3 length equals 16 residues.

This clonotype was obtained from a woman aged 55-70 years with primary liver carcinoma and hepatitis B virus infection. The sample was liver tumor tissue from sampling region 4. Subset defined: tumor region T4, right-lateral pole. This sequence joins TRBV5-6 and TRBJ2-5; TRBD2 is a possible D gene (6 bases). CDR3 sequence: CASSLRGGVTGETQYF. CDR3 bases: TGTGCCAGCAGCCTCCGGGGAGGCGTGACTGGAGAGACCCAGTACTTC.